The 24 T cell receptor beta chains presented below share a single source sample, sequenced in a study of blood T cell repertoires in COVID-19. Assay used: immunoSEQ multiplex PCR; TCRdb lists only in-frame clones, some missing. The sample lists 120,000 or so clones, 88% occurring once. Sequencing was performed on peripheral blood. The source is a man in his fifties with acute or convalescent COVID-19.

The rearrangement links TRBV6-5 to TRBJ2-5; D is undetermined. CDR1 is MNHEY, CDR2 SVGAGI, per germline. The V and J ends lost 6 bases and 3 bases respectively, with 5 bases between them. The CDR3 has 11 amino acids. As DNA, the CDR3 is TGTGCCAGCAGCAACAAAGAGACCCAGTACTTC. Its protein is CASSNKETQYF.

This clone was seen more than once but under ten times. The chain recombines TRBV12-3 or TRBV12-4 with TRBJ1-2; tentatively, D is TRBD1 (5 bases). V was cut by 7 bases and J by 2 bases, with 8 bases left in between. The CDR3 extends over 12 amino acids. CDR3 loop: CASTRQNYGYTF. The CDR3 DNA sequence: TGTGCCAGCACCAGACAGAACTATGGCTACACCTTC.

The chain employs TRBV12-3 or TRBV12-4 and TRBJ2-4; D is perhaps TRBD2 (5 bases). V was trimmed by 5 bases and J by 3 bases, leaving 8 bases between them. This CDR3 is 13 amino acids long. CDR3 protein: CASSPRGKNIQYF. In DNA, the CDR3 is TGTGCCAGCAGTCCTCGGGGCAAAAACATTCAGTACTTC.

The V gene is TRBV24-1, the J gene TRBJ2-3; D gene uncertain. The CDR3 is 14 amino acids. V was pared by 4 bases and J by 4 bases, with 11 bases between. Germline CDR1 is KGHDR and CDR2 is SFDVKD. The CDR3 DNA reads as TGTGCCACCAGTGACCCCCTAATCCCAGATACGCAGTATTTT. Translating it yields CATSDPLIPDTQYF.

V is TRBV5-5 and J is TRBJ1-5, with D possibly matching TRBD1 (5 bases). CDR3 size: 14 residues. Germline lookup yields CDR1 SGHKS and CDR2 YYEKEE (reference sequence). V lost 2 bases, J lost 4 bases, and 10 bases lay in between. The chain's CDR3 is CASSLIQGNQPQHF. The CDR3 nucleotides read TGTGCCAGCAGCTTAATTCAGGGTAATCAGCCCCAGCATTTT.

The chain employs TRBV3-1 (or the pseudogene TRBV3-2) and TRBJ2-5; 8 bases agree with TRBD2. The V gene end was trimmed by 0 bases and the J gene end by 4 bases; junction bases not matched to a gene: 16. Germline V CDR1 and CDR2: LGHDT, YNNKEL (reference sequence). CDR3 size: 19 residues. CDR3: CASSQDIPGGVASSETQYF. CDR3 DNA sequence: TGTGCCAGCAGCCAAGATATCCCCGGGGGGGTAGCATCATCAGAGACCCAGTACTTC.

V gene TRBV5-6 combines with J gene TRBJ2-7; tentative D call: TRBD1 (6 bases). V was shortened by 1 base and J by 7 bases, with 9 bases between the two germline ends. This CDR3 is 12 amino acids long. The germline CDR1 and CDR2 sequences are SGHDT and YYEEEE. The CDR3 here is CASSLIRGEQYF. CDR3 in DNA: TGTGCCAGCAGCTTGATTAGGGGGGAGCAGTACTTC.

This chain uses TRBV2 with TRBJ1-5; 7 bases fit TRBD1. Germline V gene data show CDR1 as SNHLY and CDR2 as FYNNEI. Losses at the gene ends were 0 bases for V and 7 bases for J; bases not matched to a gene: 3. The CDR3 has 14 amino acids. The CDR3 DNA sequence: TGTGCCAGCAGTGAAGCAGCAGGGGGGCAGCCCCAGCATTTT. Protein: CASSEAAGGQPQHF.

This chain connects TRBV5-1 to TRBJ1-2; 9 nucleotides line up with TRBD1. Germline values: CDR1 SGHRS, CDR2 YFSETQ. The CDR3 consists of 13 residues. The V and J ends lost 3 bases and 6 bases, in that order; junction bases with no gene match: 3. CDR3 in amino acids: CASSYRGQDGYTF. The CDR3 DNA follows: TGCGCCAGCAGCTACAGGGGGCAAGATGGCTACACCTTC.

The gene calls are TRBV24-1 and TRBJ2-1; 8 nucleotides line up with TRBD2. The V and J ends lost 8 bases and 12 bases, in that order; junction bases with no gene match: 14. Per germline, CDR1 KGHDR and CDR2 SFDVKD. This CDR3 contains 14 residues. The CDR3 loop is CATKAEASGRTQFF. The DNA of the CDR3 is TGTGCCACCAAGGCTGAGGCTAGCGGGCGTACGCAGTTCTTC.

This chain links TRBV5-1 with TRBJ2-1; 7 bases match TRBD2. The CDR3 runs to 15 residues. The V gene end was trimmed by 0 bases and the J gene end by 8 bases; junction bases not matched to a gene: 8. Germline V gives CDR1 SGHRS, CDR2 YFSETQ. Written as DNA, the CDR3 is TGCGCCAGCAGCTTGGCGGCGGGAGCGGGGTATGAGCAGTTCTTC. Translated: CASSLAAGAGYEQFF.

The rearrangement links TRBV3-1 (or the pseudogene TRBV3-2) to TRBJ2-3; D gene ambiguous. CDR1 is LGHDT, CDR2 YNNKEL, per germline (reference sequence). Trimming took off 0 bases at V and 5 bases at J, with 9 bases between the two ends. The CDR3 runs 14 residues. Here the CDR3 reads CASSQDSVVDTQYF. For the CDR3, the DNA is TGTGCCAGCAGCCAAGATTCAGTGGTAGATACGCAGTATTTT.

This clone is labeled medium-sized. CDR3 region: CASQPTGGINEQYF. For the CDR3, the DNA is TGTGCCAGTCAGCCGACAGGGGGTATCAACGAGCAGTACTTC. V usage is TRBV19 and J usage is TRBJ2-7, with TRBD1 matching over 9 bases. V gave up 8 bases and J gave up 5 bases; unmatched junction bases: 10. The CDR3 runs 14 residues. In germline, CDR1 is LNHDA, CDR2 SQIVND (reference sequence).

The chain employs TRBV3-1 (or the pseudogene TRBV3-2) and TRBJ2-3, with TRBD2 identical over 7 bases. The CDR3 length is 15 residues. V gave up 3 bases and J gave up 8 bases; unmatched junction bases: 11. Per germline, CDR1 LGHDT and CDR2 YNNKEL (reference sequence). CDR3 bases: TGTGCCAGCAGCCAGGGACTACCCGGCCGACGTACGCAGTATTTT. The encoded protein is CASSQGLPGRRTQYF.

The chain links TRBV9 to TRBJ2-7, with D possibly TRBD2 on 6 matching bases. The CDR3 is made up of 14 amino acids. Germline CDR1 is SGDLS and CDR2 is YYNGEE. V was pared by 4 bases and J by 7 bases, with 18 bases between. As DNA, the CDR3 is TGTGCCAGCAGCCCGACGACTAGTAATGGGGAGCAGTACTTC. It yields the protein CASSPTTSNGEQYF.

The chain employs TRBV5-8 and TRBJ2-5, with TRBD1 matching over 8 bases. V lost 5 bases to trimming and J lost 4 bases; unmatched junction nucleotides: 4. This CDR3 spans 13 amino acids. CDR1 and CDR2 from the germline V gene are SGHTS and YDEGEE. The CDR3 loop is CASSPGGRETQYF. DNA for the CDR3: TGTGCCAGCAGTCCAGGGGGCAGAGAGACCCAGTACTTC.

The chain couples TRBV4-1 to TRBJ2-7, with 9 bases identical to TRBD1. With 3 bases clipped from V and 4 bases from J, the junction kept 10 bases outside the gene matches. Germline-derived CDR1 and CDR2 are MGHRA and YSYEKL. There are 16 residues in the CDR3. CDR3: CASSQIGGTGLYEQYF. The CDR3 nucleotides are TGCGCCAGCAGCCAGATCGGGGGGACAGGGTTATACGAGCAGTACTTC.

Of note for this clone: Other DNA sequences in this sample translate to the same CDR3. The chain joins TRBV14 to TRBJ1-4, with unresolved D. V shed 4 bases and J shed 1 base, with 4 bases lying between them. This CDR3 region has 13 residues. Germline-derived CDR1 and CDR2 are SGHDN and FVKESK. The CDR3 DNA reads as TGTGCCAGCAGCCGAGGAACTAATGAAAAACTGTTTTTT. It translates to CASSRGTNEKLFF.

This clone has only a few counts. V is TRBV10-2 and J is TRBJ1-1, with 9 bases lining up with TRBD1. The V gene end was trimmed by 6 bases and the J gene end by 4 bases; junction bases not matched to a gene: 9. The CDR3 length is 15 residues. Looked up from germline, CDR1 is WSHSY and CDR2 is SAAADI. CDR3 nucleotides: TGCGCCAGCAGCAACCCACAGGGGGCGAGCACTGAAGCTTTCTTT. Translating gives CASSNPQGASTEAFF.

V gene TRBV6-2 or TRBV6-3 combines with J gene TRBJ1-1, with 7 positions matching TRBD1. CDR1 is MNHEY and CDR2 is SVGEGT in the germline V gene. The CDR3 length is 13 residues. J gave up 2 bases and V 6 bases, and 3 bases lay outside the gene matches. This CDR3 reads CASSRDSNTEAFF. CDR3 DNA sequence: TGTGCCAGCAGCCGGGACAGTAACACTGAAGCTTTCTTT.

This rearrangement joins TRBV10-3 to TRBJ2-7; D is unresolved. The germline gives CDR1 ENHRY, CDR2 SYGVKD. The CDR3 loop spans 12 amino acids. Trimming took off 0 bases at V and 6 bases at J, with 6 bases between the two ends. CDR3 sequence (DNA): TGTGCCATCAGTGAGTCCTCGTTCGAGCAGTACTTC. Its translation is CAISESSFEQYF.

The chain carries TRBV5-1 and TRBJ2-7, with D uncertain. CDR1 is SGHRS, CDR2 YFSETQ, per germline. Trimming took off 2 bases at V and 6 bases at J, with 9 bases between the two ends. The CDR3 covers 12 residues. The CDR3 DNA sequence: TGCGCCAGCAGCTTAGAATCGGGCGAGCAGTACTTC. Amino acids: CASSLESGEQYF.

The chain employs TRBV7-8 and TRBJ1-1; unclear D gene. Germline V lookup: CDR1 SGHVS, CDR2 FQNEAQ. V dropped 2 bases and J dropped 0 bases, with 7 bases sitting between them. The CDR3 length is 14 residues. CDR3 sequence: CASSLQVMNTEAFF. In DNA, the CDR3 is TGTGCCAGCAGCTTACAGGTCATGAACACTGAAGCTTTCTTT.

This sequence joins TRBV6-4 and TRBJ1-3, with 12 bases identical to TRBD1. V lost 7 bases, J lost 2 bases, and 12 bases stayed unmatched. Germline V lookup: CDR1 MRHNA, CDR2 SNTAGT. The CDR3 runs to 18 residues. CDR3 residues: CASNSPGQGALTGNTIYF. CDR3 nucleotides: TGTGCCAGCAACAGCCCGGGACAGGGGGCACTCACTGGAAACACCATATATTTT.